A single sample gave rise to the 24 T cell receptor beta chains below, sequenced in a study of blood T cell repertoires in COVID-19. Sequencing was performed with immunoSEQ multiplex PCR; in TCRdb, only in-frame clones are kept and a portion is missing. This sample has about 340,000 clones; around 83% occur once, and the top ten carry 2.5% to 3.5%. The sample comprised peripheral blood. Receptors originate from a man aged 25 to 40 with active or convalescent COVID-19.

The chain uses TRBV4-2 and TRBJ1-4; D uncertain. Trimming pared 4 bases from V and 6 bases from J, leaving 15 bases between. The CDR3 spans 15 residues. Germline assignment: CDR1 LGHNA and CDR2 YNFKEQ. DNA of the CDR3: TGTGCCAGCAGCCCGCCCGGTTATTCGGATGAAAAACTGTTTTTT. Its protein is CASSPPGYSDEKLFF.

The chain has TRBV4-1 and TRBJ2-7, with 7 bases lining up with TRBD2. The CDR3 is 15 amino acids. V was pared by 0 bases and J by 2 bases, with 4 bases of the junction left unmatched. Germline-derived CDR1 and CDR2 are MGHRA and YSYEKL. DNA for the CDR3: TGCGCCAGCAGCCAAGAACGCGGGAGTGCCTACGAGCAGTACTTC. As protein: CASSQERGSAYEQYF.

The sample holds a few counts of this clone. The rearrangement links TRBV2 to TRBJ1-5; 7 bases match TRBD1. The CDR3 sequence is 13 residues long. V dropped 6 bases and J dropped 4; count of bases not matched to a gene: 3. Germline CDR1 reads SNHLY; CDR2 reads FYNNEI. CDR3 nucleotide sequence: TGTGCCAGCAGGAGGGACAGTAATCAGCCCCAGCATTTT. Translation: CASRRDSNQPQHF.

Only a few counts were recorded for this clone. V is TRBV5-1 and J is TRBJ2-7, with no clear D. Germline CDR1 and CDR2: SGHRS and YFSETQ. The CDR3 extends over 14 amino acids. V was trimmed by 4 bases and J by 0 bases, leaving 11 bases between them. For the CDR3, the DNA is TGCGCCAGCAGCCCTGGCCTGCCCTCCTACGAGCAGTACTTC. It yields the protein CASSPGLPSYEQYF.

The J gene is TRBJ1-1, the V gene TRBV28; no reliable D call. Between the trimmed V and J ends, which lost 1 base and 4 bases, there was a span of 10 bases. Germline CDR1 MDHEN, CDR2 SYDVKM. There are 14 residues in the CDR3. This CDR3 reads CASSLFEGGTEAFF. The CDR3, as DNA: TGTGCCAGCAGTTTATTCGAGGGCGGCACTGAAGCTTTCTTT.

The chain employs TRBV18 and TRBJ2-2; D gene ambiguous. The CDR3 runs 15 residues. Trimming left V 3 bases short and J 0 bases short, with 8 bases between. Germline V gene lookup returns CDR1 KGHSH and CDR2 LQKENI. The DNA for the CDR3 is TGTGCCAGCTCACCGAGGTACACGAACACCGGGGAGCTGTTTTTT. As protein: CASSPRYTNTGELFF.

The chain is built from TRBV6-5 and TRBJ1-1; no reliable D call. The CDR3 has 13 residues. CDR1 and CDR2 from the germline V gene are MNHEY and SVGAGI. Between the trimmed V and J ends, which lost 6 bases and 6 bases, there was a span of 14 bases. CDR3 sequence reads: CASRLVLRAEAFF. The DNA of the CDR3 is TGTGCCAGCAGATTGGTCCTTCGCGCTGAAGCTTTCTTT.

This CDR3 reads CASSIPTVNYGYTF. The CDR3, as DNA: TGTGCCAGCAGTATACCGACAGTTAACTATGGCTACACCTTC. The rearrangement links TRBV6-2 or TRBV6-3 to TRBJ1-2; maybe TRBD1 (5 bases). V lost 5 bases to trimming and J lost 1 base, with 11 bases between them. The CDR3 is 14 residues long. Germline V lookup: CDR1 MNHEY, CDR2 SVGEGT.

This clone was found a few times. This chain connects TRBV19 to TRBJ2-1; 12 nucleotides agree with TRBD2. Germline loops: CDR1 LNHDA, CDR2 SQIVND (reference sequence). The CDR3 length is 15 residues. Germline trimming cut 3 bases from V and 15 bases from J; bases unmatched to any gene: 12. The CDR3 nucleotides are TGTGCCAGTAGTATTGGAACTAGCGGGAGGAAGGAAGTGTTCTTC. Encoded protein: CASSIGTSGRKEVFF.

This chain joins TRBV7-8 and TRBJ1-4; unclear D gene. The CDR3 length is 14 residues. Germline lookup yields CDR1 SGHVS and CDR2 FQNEAQ. Deletions cut 1 base from V and 7 bases from J, with 10 bases between. This CDR3 is CASSLGVGVEKLFF. In DNA form, the CDR3 reads TGTGCCAGCAGCTTAGGGGTCGGGGTTGAAAAACTGTTTTTT.

In this sample, this clone turned up a few times. The gene calls are TRBV7-2 and TRBJ2-3; weak D call: TRBD2 (6 bases). Deletions cut 5 bases from V and 2 bases from J, with 17 bases between. Germline V gives CDR1 SGHTA, CDR2 FQGNSA. CDR3 length equals 16 residues. The CDR3 nucleotides are TGTGCCAGCAGCAGCCAGCGGGCGGGCCTCACAGATACGCAGTATTTT. Protein sequence: CASSSQRAGLTDTQYF. The full variable domain, completed using reference TRBV7-2 and TRBJ2-3, is GAGVSQSPSNKVTEKGKDVELRCDPISGHTALYWYRQSLGQGLEFLIYFQGNSAPDKSGLPSDRFSAERTGGSVSTLTIQRTQQEDSAVYLCASSSQRAGLTDTQYFGPGTRLTVL.

This sequence joins TRBV18 and TRBJ2-1, with TRBD2 identical over 7 bases. The V gene end was trimmed by 4 bases and the J gene end by 9 bases; junction bases not matched to a gene: 15. The CDR3 runs to 16 residues. The germline V gene encodes CDR1 KGHSH and CDR2 LQKENI. CDR3: CASSLAPGTTPSEQFF. CDR3 bases: TGTGCCAGCTCACTCGCTCCCGGGACTACCCCAAGTGAGCAGTTCTTC.

V usage is TRBV6-2 or TRBV6-3 and J usage is TRBJ2-7, with 7 bases matching TRBD2. J was trimmed by 2 bases and V by 5 bases; bases with no gene match: 9. Germline values: CDR1 MNHEY, CDR2 SVGEGT. The CDR3 is 15 residues long. CDR3 protein: CASSRTPGLPYEQYF. CDR3 sequence (DNA): TGTGCCAGCAGTCGGACCCCGGGACTACCCTACGAGCAGTACTTC.

This clone showed up just once. This chain links TRBV5-4 with TRBJ2-7, with 7 positions matching TRBD2. Germline CDR1 reads SGHNT; CDR2 reads YYREEE (reference sequence). Trimming at V came to 0 bases and at J to 1 base, leaving 4 bases not matched to a gene. The CDR3 length is 15 residues. The CDR3 region has the DNA TGTGCCAGCAGCTTGGGGGCGGGGGAATCCTACGAGCAGTACTTC. It yields the protein CASSLGAGESYEQYF.

The rearrangement links TRBV10-3 to TRBJ2-3; the D gene is possibly TRBD2 (5 bases). There are 14 residues in the CDR3. The germline V gene has CDR1 ENHRY and CDR2 SYGVKD. Trimming left V 6 bases short and J 3 bases short, with 13 bases between. The CDR3, as DNA: TGTGCCATCAGCGGGGTACGAGGGACAGATACGCAGTATTTT. It specifies CAISGVRGTDTQYF.

The CDR3 DNA reads as TGTGCCTGGAGTGTAGGAGGGCCTAGAGATGAGCAGTTCTTC. The encoded protein is CAWSVGGPRDEQFF. The gene calls are TRBV30 and TRBJ2-1; D may be TRBD2 (6 bases). The V end was cut by 0 bases, the J end by 8 bases, with 14 bases between. Germline V gene lookup returns CDR1 GTSNPN and CDR2 SVGIG (reference sequence). This CDR3 has 14 residues.

The CDR3 is CASSQLTTGQNTEAFF. In DNA form, the CDR3 reads TGCGCCAGCAGCCAACTCACGACAGGGCAGAACACTGAAGCTTTCTTT. V gene TRBV4-1 combines with J gene TRBJ1-1; the match to TRBD1 covers 7 bases. CDR3 length: 16 amino acids. CDR1 is MGHRA, CDR2 YSYEKL, per germline. Trimming cost V 2 bases and J 1 base; bases outside gene matches: 7.

J is TRBJ2-2 and V is TRBV7-3; D perhaps matches TRBD1 (6 bases). Germline V gives CDR1 SGHTA, CDR2 FQGTGA. V dropped 3 bases and J dropped 6 bases, with 11 bases sitting between them. This CDR3 region has 14 residues. The CDR3 DNA is TGTGCCAGCAGCTTGGACAGCCCCCCCGGGGAGCTGTTTTTT. Its protein is CASSLDSPPGELFF.

The chain has TRBV9 and TRBJ1-2, with 7 bases fitting TRBD1. Trimming cost V 4 bases and J 2 bases; bases outside gene matches: 5. Germline lookup yields CDR1 SGDLS and CDR2 YYNGEE. This CDR3 comprises 14 residues. The CDR3 sequence is CASSSLGQNYGYTF. Written as DNA, the CDR3 is TGTGCCAGCAGCTCACTGGGACAGAACTATGGCTACACCTTC.

The chain couples TRBV7-2 to TRBJ2-7; the match to TRBD2 covers 9 bases. The CDR3 length is 16 residues. V shed 4 bases, J shed 2 bases, and the junction held 9 bases outside the gene matches. Germline CDR1 reads SGHTA; CDR2 reads FQGNSA. CDR3 sequence: CASSSGGGGGTYEQYF. The CDR3 bases are TGTGCCAGCAGCTCGGGCGGGGGGGGCGGAACCTACGAGCAGTACTTC.

The chain is built from TRBV28 and TRBJ2-7, with a weak D call TRBD2 (6 bases). Trimming took 6 bases from V and 7 from J, leaving 10 bases between them. The CDR3 loop spans 11 amino acids. Looked up from germline, CDR1 is MDHEN and CDR2 is SYDVKM. CDR3 loop: CASRLGGEQYF. For the CDR3, the DNA is TGTGCCAGCAGGCTTGGGGGGGAGCAGTACTTC. The entire variable domain, with the rest obtained from reference TRBV28 and TRBJ2-7, is as follows: DVKVTQSSRYLVKRTGEKVFLECVQDMDHENMFWYRQDPGLGLRLIYFSYDVKMKEKGDIPEGYSVSREKKERFSLILESASTNQTSMYLCASRLGGEQYFGPGTRLTVT.

The chain links TRBV6-5 to TRBJ2-7, with D perhaps matching TRBD1 (6 bases). Germline V lookup: CDR1 MNHEY, CDR2 SVGAGI. Trimming left V 5 bases short and J 3 bases short, with 14 bases between. The CDR3 loop spans 14 amino acids. The chain's CDR3 is CASSPTRDNYEQYF. The CDR3 region has the DNA TGTGCCAGCAGTCCCACCCGGGACAACTACGAGCAGTACTTC.

The CDR3 region has the DNA TGTGCCAGCAGCCGATGGGACAGGGGGACCTACGAGCAGTACTTC. Protein product: CASSRWDRGTYEQYF. The chain recombines TRBV6-5 with TRBJ2-7; 11 positions agree with TRBD1. Losses at the gene ends were 6 bases for V and 2 bases for J; bases not matched to a gene: 6. Germline V gives CDR1 MNHEY, CDR2 SVGAGI. The CDR3 sequence is 15 residues long.

The rearrangement uses TRBV6-2 or TRBV6-3 and TRBJ1-1; D perhaps matches TRBD1 (6 bases). From germline, CDR1 is MNHEY and CDR2 SVGEGT. Trimming stripped 0 bases from V and 5 bases from J, with 22 bases between. The CDR3 runs 18 residues. The CDR3 loop reads CASSYSKFHQGRGTEAFF. For the CDR3, the DNA is TGTGCCAGCAGTTACTCGAAATTTCACCAGGGGCGTGGTACTGAAGCTTTCTTT.